Presented here are 15 T cell receptor beta chains from one specimen sequenced in a study of identical twins (dated by TCRdb to 2016 to 2017). Libraries were constructed by 5' RACE. Sequencing relied on an Illumina HiSeq 2000. Through fastp at Q25 and MiXCR, TCRdb rebuilt clones from the public reads, retaining in-frame beta chains. Rows merge per CDR3 protein into single entries with the most common DNA and genes. The sample has around 960,000 distinct CDR3 sequences on record, roughly an eighth of them singletons. Of the sample, around 1.5% falls within the top ten clones. These records were also assigned to another study, of yellow fever vaccine responses in identical twins.

Sequenced material: PBMCs. These receptors were taken from a woman aged 18-35 years in good health.

This clonotype was recorded many times. The chain couples TRBV29-1 to TRBJ1-6; maybe TRBD1 (6 bases). The V and J ends lost 8 bases and 10 bases respectively, with 18 bases between them. This CDR3 contains 13 residues. The germline V gene encodes CDR1 SQVTM and CDR2 ANQGSEA. This CDR3 is CSFRGTEGSPLHF. DNA for the CDR3: TGCAGCTTCAGGGGTACTGAAGGGTCACCCCTCCACTTT.

This clonotype was found a few times. V usage is TRBV11-2 and J usage is TRBJ2-2; D might be TRBD1 (5 bases). Trimming took off 5 bases at V and 1 base at J, with 17 bases between the two ends. The CDR3 extends over 17 amino acids. The germline V gene has CDR1 SGHAT and CDR2 FQNNGV. The CDR3 nucleotides are TGTGCCAGCAGCGGCAGGGCAGCGTCCCTGAACACCGGGGAGCTGTTTTTT. Protein: CASSGRAASLNTGELFF.

This chain's CDR3 is CATSSEGAVGGEQFF. The DNA for the CDR3 is TGTGCCACCAGCAGCGAGGGTGCGGTGGGGGGTGAGCAGTTCTTC. The chain recombines TRBV15 with TRBJ2-1; possible D gene TRBD2, 6 bases. V lost 3 bases to trimming and J lost 9 bases, with 18 bases between them. Germline V gives CDR1 LNHNV, CDR2 YYDKDF (reference sequence). This CDR3 region has 15 residues. Based on the CDR3 plus reference TRBV15 and TRBJ2-1, the full variable domain is DAMVIQNPRYQVTQFGKPVTLSCSQTLNHNVMYWYQQKSSQAPKLLFHYYDKDFNNEADTPDNFQSRRPNTSFCFLDIRSPGLGDTAMYLCATSSEGAVGGEQFFGPGTRLTVL.

This chain links TRBV6-1 with TRBJ2-1; 9 bases are shared with TRBD1. With 7 bases clipped from V and 10 bases from J, the junction kept 8 bases outside the gene matches. The CDR3 totals 13 residues. Germline CDR1 reads MNHNS; CDR2 reads SASEGT. This CDR3 reads CASTKDRGREQFF. CDR3 nucleotides: TGTGCCAGCACTAAGGACAGGGGAAGGGAGCAGTTCTTC.

V and J are TRBV19 and TRBJ2-7; 10 nucleotides line up with TRBD2. The CDR3 contains 17 residues. J gave up 2 bases and V 11 bases, and 18 bases lay outside the gene matches. Germline assignment: CDR1 LNHDA and CDR2 SQIVND (reference sequence). CDR3 nucleotide sequence: TGTGCCCGACAAAGTGGACTAGCGGTGACCCTTCCCTACGAGCAGTACGTC. Protein product: CARQSGLAVTLPYEQYV.

The CDR3 nucleotides are TGCAGTGCTAGAGCCAGGGAACTATCACAAGATACGCAGTATTTT. It translates to CSARARELSQDTQYF. J is TRBJ2-3 and V is TRBV20-1; D is perhaps TRBD1 (5 bases). The length of the CDR3 is 15 residues. The germline CDR1 and CDR2 sequences are DFQATT and SNEGSKA (reference sequence). Deletions cut 1 base from V and 5 bases from J, with 16 bases between.

The CDR3 here is CASRRSRADNSPLHF. DNA for the CDR3: TGTGCCAGCAGGAGGTCCAGGGCTGATAATTCACCCCTCCACTTT. This chain uses TRBV2 with TRBJ1-6; a possible D gene is TRBD1 (5 bases). Trimming took off 6 bases at V and 5 bases at J, with 14 bases between the two ends. CDR3 length: 15 residues. Germline CDR1 reads SNHLY; CDR2 reads FYNNEI.

This clonotype has at least ten counts. The V and J genes are TRBV4-2 and TRBJ2-1; 8 bases line up with TRBD2. V trimming: 0 bases; J trimming: 6 bases; junction bases outside the gene matches: 10. The CDR3 contains 17 residues. In germline, CDR1 is LGHNA, CDR2 YNFKEQ. The CDR3 here is CASSQEAGGVSFNEQFF. DNA for the CDR3: TGTGCCAGCAGCCAAGAAGCCGGGGGGGTTTCTTTCAATGAGCAGTTCTTC.

Ten or more counts support this clonotype. Germline is not matched at one junction end, which may reflect a read error. CDR3 coding DNA: TGTGCCAGCAGCTCGATAGCGGGGGGCACCGATACGCAGTATTTT. It codes for CASSSIAGGTDTQYF. The rearrangement links TRBV7-8 to TRBJ2-3; 10 nucleotides align to TRBD2. The CDR3 has 15 amino acids. Germline CDR1 is SGHVS and CDR2 is FQNEAQ.

The chain has TRBV27 and TRBJ2-6; TRBD1 agrees at 8 bases. The germline V gene encodes CDR1 MNHEY and CDR2 SMNVEV (reference sequence). This CDR3 is 17 amino acids long. Unmatched junction bases numbered 11, after V lost 10 bases and J lost 0 bases. CDR3 in DNA: TGTGCCACCAAACGGGACAGGCGCGACTCTGGGGCCAACGTCCTGACTTTC. Protein product: CATKRDRRDSGANVLTF.

This clonotype was observed at least ten times. The genes are TRBV9 and TRBJ2-7; D gene uncertain. The length of the CDR3 is 16 residues. V lost 0 bases, J lost 3 bases, and 16 bases lay in between. Germline-derived CDR1 and CDR2 are SGDLS and YYNGEE. CDR3 residues: CASSVGPLGPDYEQYF. Written as DNA, the CDR3 is TGTGCCAGCAGCGTAGGCCCCCTTGGGCCAGACTACGAGCAGTACTTC.

This clonotype has only a few counts. The chain carries TRBV2 and TRBJ2-7, with unresolved D. V lost 7 bases and J 0 bases, leaving 13 bases between the germline ends. The CDR3 is made up of 14 amino acids. Germline V gene sequence: CDR1 SNHLY, CDR2 FYNNEI. The CDR3 coding sequence is TGTGCCAGCACAACAAATACGGTCTCCTACGAGCAGTACTTC. The encoded protein is CASTTNTVSYEQYF.

CDR3 coding DNA: TGTGCCAGCAGTTCCCCCGACGCCGGCGGTCAAGAGACCCAGTACTTC. Translating it yields CASSSPDAGGQETQYF. V gene TRBV12-3 or TRBV12-4 combines with J gene TRBJ2-5; D is ambiguous. This CDR3 spans 16 amino acids. V gave up 4 bases and J gave up 2 bases, with 17 bases separating them.

This clonotype appeared many times. The chain couples TRBV6-5 to TRBJ2-1; 9 nucleotides line up with TRBD1. Trimming cost V 2 bases and J 4 bases; bases outside gene matches: 3. Germline V gives CDR1 MNHEY, CDR2 SVGAGI. The CDR3 consists of 15 residues. The CDR3: CASSYGGTGYNEQFF. Here the CDR3 DNA reads TGTGCCAGCAGTTACGGCGGGACAGGGTACAATGAGCAGTTCTTC.

This clonotype was counted between two and nine times. V usage is TRBV20-1 and J usage is TRBJ2-1; D not resolved. Trimming pared 0 bases from V and 8 bases from J, leaving 14 bases between. The CDR3 length is 14 residues. CDR1 is DFQATT, CDR2 SNEGSKA, per germline (reference sequence). In DNA, the CDR3 is TGCAGTGCTAGAGACGAAGGAAGGCACTATGAGCAGTTCTTC. Translated: CSARDEGRHYEQFF.